The 12 T cell receptor beta chains below were found in one sample sequenced in a study of Ad26.COV2.S vaccination and SARS-CoV-2 variants. Some clones are missing from TCRdb's copy, which holds only in-frame ones; the method was immunoSEQ multiplex PCR. Altogether some 270,000 clones are present, around 85% being singletons, with the ten largest covering roughly 3%. Treatment meaning: about 20 received Ad26.COV2.S at low or high dose, single or two shots; five or six received placebo; per-sample allocation not given. Samples came from day 63 after the first vaccine or placebo injection. This sample comprised peripheral blood, obtained in a trial of Ad26.COV2.S vaccine versus placebo. The receptors here all came from a person aged 18 to 59 who received the Ad26.COV2.S COVID-19 vaccine or a placebo.

J is TRBJ2-1 and V is TRBV5-4; 8 bases fit TRBD2. The CDR3 loop spans 16 amino acids. Germline CDR1 and CDR2: SGHNT and YYREEE (reference sequence). V lost 3 bases and J lost 3; bases outside the gene matches: 8. The CDR3 DNA is TGTGCCAGCAGCTCTCCCAGCGGGGGTAGCTACAATGAGCAGTTCTTC. Translating gives CASSSPSGGSYNEQFF.

V gene TRBV6-5 combines with J gene TRBJ2-7; D may be TRBD1 (5 bases). The V end was cut by 0 bases, the J end by 3 bases, with 15 bases between. In germline, CDR1 is MNHEY, CDR2 SVGAGI. CDR3 length equals 16 residues. CDR3 sequence (DNA): TGTGCCAGCAGTTACTCGAGCTCGACAGTGATCTACGAGCAGTACTTC. Amino acid sequence: CASSYSSSTVIYEQYF.

The V and J genes are TRBV7-9 and TRBJ2-7; D gene uncertain. This CDR3 region has 16 residues. Trimming took 7 bases from V and 0 from J, leaving 19 bases between them. Germline CDR1 and CDR2: SEHNR and FQNEAQ (reference sequence). The CDR3 reads CASKRCHKGSSYEQYV. The DNA of the CDR3 is TGTGCCAGCAAGAGGTGCCACAAGGGAAGCTCCTACGAGCAGTACGTC.

The V and J genes are TRBV6-4 and TRBJ2-1; 9 nucleotides align to TRBD2. CDR3 length: 15 amino acids. Unmatched junction bases numbered 2, after V lost 5 bases and J lost 0 bases. Germline CDR1 is MRHNA and CDR2 is SNTAGT. CDR3 loop: CASSSGGSSYNEQFF. In nucleotides, the CDR3 is TGTGCCAGCAGTAGCGGGGGGAGCTCCTACAATGAGCAGTTCTTC.

V gene TRBV6-6 combines with J gene TRBJ2-1; 8 bases are shared with TRBD2. V lost 7 bases to trimming and J lost 2 bases; unmatched junction nucleotides: 4. The germline gives CDR1 MNHNY, CDR2 SVGAGI (reference sequence). The length of the CDR3 is 14 residues. The CDR3 DNA reads as TGTGCCAGCATCGTCGGGAGGGCCTACAATGAGCAGTTCTTC. It specifies CASIVGRAYNEQFF.

V and J are TRBV29-1 and TRBJ1-1, with D possibly being TRBD1 (5 bases). In germline, CDR1 is SQVTM, CDR2 ANQGSEA. The V end was cut by 7 bases, the J end by 3 bases, with 15 bases between. The CDR3 length is 13 residues. The CDR3 DNA is TGCAGCGAAATCGAATGGGGGGACACTGAAGCTTTCTTT. Its protein is CSEIEWGDTEAFF. The full variable domain, rest sourced from reference TRBV29-1 and TRBJ1-1, is SAVISQKPSRDICQRGTSLTIQCQVDSQVTMMFWYRQQPGQSLTLIATANQGSEATYESGFVIDKFPISRPNLTFSTLTVSNMSPEDSSIYLCSEIEWGDTEAFFGQGTRLTVV.

This sequence joins TRBV14 and TRBJ2-2; D call uncertain. Germline CDR1 reads SGHDN; CDR2 reads FVKESK. The CDR3 runs 16 residues. Between the trimmed V and J ends, which lost 1 base and 0 bases, there was a span of 9 bases. CDR3 residues: CASSQVYFSNTGELFF. DNA for the CDR3: TGTGCCAGCAGCCAAGTTTACTTCTCGAACACCGGGGAGCTGTTTTTT.

The rearrangement links TRBV2 to TRBJ2-2; D is unresolved. Deletions cut 6 bases from V and 4 bases from J, with 15 bases between. CDR1 is SNHLY and CDR2 is FYNNEI in the germline V gene. The CDR3 totals 15 residues. The DNA for the CDR3 is TGTGCCAGCAGAGAACAAACCTTGGGCACCGGGGAGCTGTTTTTT. Its translation is CASREQTLGTGELFF.

Details on this clone: Different DNA sequences within this sample yield the same CDR3. This chain joins TRBV5-4 and TRBJ2-2; possible D gene TRBD1, 5 bases. The CDR3 is made up of 11 amino acids. Germline assignment: CDR1 SGHNT and CDR2 YYREEE (reference sequence). V lost 4 bases and J 8 bases, leaving 6 bases between the germline ends. The CDR3 sequence is CASSPGGELFF. Written as DNA, the CDR3 is TGTGCCAGCAGCCCAGGGGGGGAGCTGTTTTTT.

The chain combines TRBV4-2 with TRBJ1-6; 8 bases are a match to TRBD1. V trimming: 3 bases; J trimming: 8 bases; junction bases outside the gene matches: 6. There are 15 residues in the CDR3. Germline V gene lookup returns CDR1 LGHNA and CDR2 YNFKEQ. CDR3 sequence reads: CASSQGQAIDSPLHF. The CDR3 DNA is TGTGCCAGCAGCCAGGGACAGGCCATTGATTCACCCCTCCACTTT.

This rearrangement joins TRBV7-9 to TRBJ1-2; 10 nucleotides agree with TRBD1. Germline lookup yields CDR1 SEHNR and CDR2 FQNEAQ (reference sequence). The V and J ends lost 4 bases and 0 bases, in that order; junction bases with no gene match: 14. There are 19 residues in the CDR3. The chain's CDR3 is CASSSRDRGPSPANYGYTF. The CDR3 DNA follows: TGTGCCAGCAGCTCCCGGGACAGGGGACCGTCCCCCGCTAACTATGGCTACACCTTC.

The rearrangement links TRBV19 to TRBJ2-3, with D possibly being TRBD1 (6 bases). The V end was cut by 7 bases, the J end by 1 base, with 15 bases between. The CDR3 is made up of 15 amino acids. Germline CDR1 and CDR2: LNHDA and SQIVND (reference sequence). The CDR3 sequence is CASNPRGRGTDTQYF. DNA of the CDR3: TGTGCCAGTAACCCCAGGGGACGAGGCACAGATACGCAGTATTTT.